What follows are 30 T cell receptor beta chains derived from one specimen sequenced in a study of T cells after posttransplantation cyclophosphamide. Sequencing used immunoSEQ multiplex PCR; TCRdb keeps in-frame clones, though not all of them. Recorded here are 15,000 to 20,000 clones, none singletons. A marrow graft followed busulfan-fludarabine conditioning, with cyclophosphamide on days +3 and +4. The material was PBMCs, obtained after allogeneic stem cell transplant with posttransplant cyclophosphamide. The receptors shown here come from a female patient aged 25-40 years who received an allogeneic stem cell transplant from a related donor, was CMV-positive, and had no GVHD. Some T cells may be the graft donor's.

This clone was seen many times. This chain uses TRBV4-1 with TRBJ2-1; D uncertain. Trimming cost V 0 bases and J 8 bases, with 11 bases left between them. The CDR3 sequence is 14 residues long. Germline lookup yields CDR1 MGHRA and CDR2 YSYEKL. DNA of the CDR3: TGCGCCAGCAGCCAAGATTCCCCAGGATATGAGCAGTTCTTC. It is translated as CASSQDSPGYEQFF.

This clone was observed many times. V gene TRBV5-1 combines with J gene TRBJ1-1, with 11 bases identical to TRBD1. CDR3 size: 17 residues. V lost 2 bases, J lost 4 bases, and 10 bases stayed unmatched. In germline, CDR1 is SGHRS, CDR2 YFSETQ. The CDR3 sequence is CASSLRLNGQGATEAFF. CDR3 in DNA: TGCGCCAGCAGCTTAAGGTTGAACGGACAGGGGGCCACTGAAGCTTTCTTT.

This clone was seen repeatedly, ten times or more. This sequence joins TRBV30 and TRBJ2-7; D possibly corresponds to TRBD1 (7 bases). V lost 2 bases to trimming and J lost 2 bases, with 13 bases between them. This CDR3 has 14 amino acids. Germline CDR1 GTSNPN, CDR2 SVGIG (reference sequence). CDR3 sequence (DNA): TGTGCCTGGAGTAGCTCAGGGGGGACCTACGAGCAGTACTTC. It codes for CAWSSSGGTYEQYF.

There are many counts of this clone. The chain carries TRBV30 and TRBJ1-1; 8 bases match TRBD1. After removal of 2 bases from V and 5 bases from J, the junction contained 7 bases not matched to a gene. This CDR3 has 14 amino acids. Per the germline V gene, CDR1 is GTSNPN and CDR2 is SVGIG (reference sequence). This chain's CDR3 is CAWSPRGRGTEAFF. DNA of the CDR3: TGTGCCTGGAGTCCCAGGGGGCGCGGAACTGAAGCTTTCTTT.

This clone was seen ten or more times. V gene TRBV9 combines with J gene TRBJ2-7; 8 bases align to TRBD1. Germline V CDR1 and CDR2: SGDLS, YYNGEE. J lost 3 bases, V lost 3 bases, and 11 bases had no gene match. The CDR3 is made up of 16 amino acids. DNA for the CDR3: TGTGCCAGCAGCGCAAAACTCCGGGACAGGATCTACGAGCAGTACTTC. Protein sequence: CASSAKLRDRIYEQYF.

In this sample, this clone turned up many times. CDR3 residues: CASSLGQGLETQYF. The CDR3 region has the DNA TGTGCCAGCAGCTTGGGACAGGGATTGGAGACCCAGTACTTC. The J gene is TRBJ2-5, the V gene TRBV7-9; 9 bases match TRBD1. CDR1 and CDR2 from the germline V gene are SEHNR and FQNEAQ (reference sequence). CDR3 size: 14 residues. The V and J ends lost 3 bases and 5 bases, in that order; junction bases with no gene match: 4.

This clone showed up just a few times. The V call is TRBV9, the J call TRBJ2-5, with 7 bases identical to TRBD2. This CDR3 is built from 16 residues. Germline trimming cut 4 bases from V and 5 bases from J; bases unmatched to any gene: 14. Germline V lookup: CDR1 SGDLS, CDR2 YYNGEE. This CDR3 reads CASSTPLTGGWETQYF. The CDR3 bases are TGTGCCAGCAGCACACCACTTACGGGAGGATGGGAGACCCAGTACTTC.

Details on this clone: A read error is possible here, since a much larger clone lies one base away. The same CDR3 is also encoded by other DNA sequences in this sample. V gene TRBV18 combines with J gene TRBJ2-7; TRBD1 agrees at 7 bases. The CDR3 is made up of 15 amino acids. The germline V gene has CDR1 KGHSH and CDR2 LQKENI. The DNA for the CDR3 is TGCGCCAGCTCATTGGGGCCGGGACAGAGGGACGAGCAGTACTTC. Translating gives CASSLGPGQRDEQYF.

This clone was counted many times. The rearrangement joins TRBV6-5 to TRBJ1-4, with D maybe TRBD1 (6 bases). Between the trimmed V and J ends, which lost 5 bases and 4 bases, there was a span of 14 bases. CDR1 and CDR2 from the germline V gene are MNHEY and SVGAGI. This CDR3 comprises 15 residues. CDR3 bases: TGTGCCAGCAGTCGCATGACAGGACTTAATGAAAAACTGTTTTTT. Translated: CASSRMTGLNEKLFF.

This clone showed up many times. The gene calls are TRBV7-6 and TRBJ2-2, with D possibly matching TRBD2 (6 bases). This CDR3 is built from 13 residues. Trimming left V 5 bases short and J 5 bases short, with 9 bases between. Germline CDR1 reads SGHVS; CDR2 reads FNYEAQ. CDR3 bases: TGTGCCAGCAGCCGAAGCGGGACCGGGGAGCTGTTTTTT. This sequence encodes CASSRSGTGELFF.

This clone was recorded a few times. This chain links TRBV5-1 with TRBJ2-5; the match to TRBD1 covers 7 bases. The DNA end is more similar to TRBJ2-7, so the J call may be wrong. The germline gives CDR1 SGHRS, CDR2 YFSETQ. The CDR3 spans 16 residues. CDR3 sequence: CASSLGALQGFNEQYF. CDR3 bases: TGCGCCAGCAGCTTAGGGGCTTTACAGGGGTTCAACGAGCAGTACTTC.

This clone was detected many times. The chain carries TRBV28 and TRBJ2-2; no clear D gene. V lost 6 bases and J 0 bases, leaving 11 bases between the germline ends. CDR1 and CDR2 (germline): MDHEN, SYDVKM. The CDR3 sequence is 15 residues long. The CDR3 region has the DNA TGTGCCAGCAGCGGCCGACTTCCGAACACCGGGGAGCTGTTTTTT. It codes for CASSGRLPNTGELFF.

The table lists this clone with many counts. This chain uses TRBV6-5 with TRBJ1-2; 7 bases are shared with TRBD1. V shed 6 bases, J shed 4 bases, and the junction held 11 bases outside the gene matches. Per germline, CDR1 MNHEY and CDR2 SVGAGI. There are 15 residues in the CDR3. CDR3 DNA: TGTGCCAGCAGACCCGGTGGCCGGGACAGCTATGGCTACACCTTC. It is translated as CASRPGGRDSYGYTF.

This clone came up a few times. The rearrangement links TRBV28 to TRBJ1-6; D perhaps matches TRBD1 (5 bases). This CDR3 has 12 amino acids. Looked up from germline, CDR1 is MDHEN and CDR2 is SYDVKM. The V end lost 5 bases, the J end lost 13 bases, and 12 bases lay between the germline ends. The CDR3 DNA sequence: TGTGCCAGCAGTCCCCCCCGGGGGCCCCTCCACTTT. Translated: CASSPPRGPLHF.

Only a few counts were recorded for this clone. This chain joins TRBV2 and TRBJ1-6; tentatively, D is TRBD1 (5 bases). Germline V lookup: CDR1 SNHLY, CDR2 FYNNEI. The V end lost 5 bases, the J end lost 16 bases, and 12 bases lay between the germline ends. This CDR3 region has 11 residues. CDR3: CASSIRVSLHF. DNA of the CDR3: TGTGCCAGCAGTATCAGGGTATCTCTCCACTTT. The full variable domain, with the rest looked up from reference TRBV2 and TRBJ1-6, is EPEVTQTPSHQVTQMGQEVILRCVPISNHLYFYWYRQILGQKVEFLVSFYNNEISEKSEIFDDQFSVERPDGSNFTLKIRSTKLEDSAMYFCASSIRVSLHFGNGTRLTVT.

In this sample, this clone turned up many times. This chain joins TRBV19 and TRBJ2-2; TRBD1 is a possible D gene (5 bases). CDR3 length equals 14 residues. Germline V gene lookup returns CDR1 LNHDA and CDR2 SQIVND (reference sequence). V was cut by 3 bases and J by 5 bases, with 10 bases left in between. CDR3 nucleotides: TGTGCCAGTAGTATGGGGCAGGAAACCGGGGAGCTGTTTTTT. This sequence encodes CASSMGQETGELFF.

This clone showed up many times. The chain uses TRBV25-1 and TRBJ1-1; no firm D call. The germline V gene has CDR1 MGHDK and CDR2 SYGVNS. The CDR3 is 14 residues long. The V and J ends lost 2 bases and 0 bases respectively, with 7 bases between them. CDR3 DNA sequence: TGTGCCAGCAGTGAAGGAGGAATGAACACTGAAGCTTTCTTT. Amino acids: CASSEGGMNTEAFF.

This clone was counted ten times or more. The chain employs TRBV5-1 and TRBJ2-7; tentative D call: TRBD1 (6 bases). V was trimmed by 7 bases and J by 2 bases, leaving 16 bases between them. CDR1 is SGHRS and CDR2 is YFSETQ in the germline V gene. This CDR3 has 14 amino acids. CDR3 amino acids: CASATGTQTYEQYF. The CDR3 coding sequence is TGCGCCAGCGCAACCGGGACACAAACCTACGAGCAGTACTTC.

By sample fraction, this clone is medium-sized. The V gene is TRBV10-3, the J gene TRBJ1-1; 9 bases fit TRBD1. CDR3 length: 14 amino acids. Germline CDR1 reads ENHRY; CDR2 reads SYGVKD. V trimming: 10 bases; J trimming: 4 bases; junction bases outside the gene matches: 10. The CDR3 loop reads CATVRDRVVTEAFF. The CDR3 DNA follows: TGTGCCACCGTCCGGGACAGGGTGGTCACTGAAGCTTTCTTT.

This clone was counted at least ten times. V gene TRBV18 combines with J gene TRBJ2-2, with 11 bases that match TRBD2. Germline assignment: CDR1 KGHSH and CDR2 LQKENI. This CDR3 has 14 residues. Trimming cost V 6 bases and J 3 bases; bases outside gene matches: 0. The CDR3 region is CASSGLADTGELFF. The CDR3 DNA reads TGTGCCAGCTCGGGACTAGCGGACACCGGGGAGCTGTTTTTT.

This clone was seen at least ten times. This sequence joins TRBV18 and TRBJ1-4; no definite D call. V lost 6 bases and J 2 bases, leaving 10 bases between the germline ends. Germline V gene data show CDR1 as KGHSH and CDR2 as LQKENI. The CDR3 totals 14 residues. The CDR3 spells CASSLRRTNEKLFF. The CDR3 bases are TGTGCCAGCTCCCTCAGGAGGACTAATGAAAAACTGTTTTTT.

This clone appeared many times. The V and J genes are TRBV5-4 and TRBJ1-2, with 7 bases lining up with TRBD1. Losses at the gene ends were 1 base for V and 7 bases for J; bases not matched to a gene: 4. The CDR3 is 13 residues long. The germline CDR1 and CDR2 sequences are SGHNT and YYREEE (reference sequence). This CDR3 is CASSLKGAGGYTF. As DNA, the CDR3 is TGTGCCAGCAGCTTGAAGGGGGCTGGTGGCTACACCTTC.

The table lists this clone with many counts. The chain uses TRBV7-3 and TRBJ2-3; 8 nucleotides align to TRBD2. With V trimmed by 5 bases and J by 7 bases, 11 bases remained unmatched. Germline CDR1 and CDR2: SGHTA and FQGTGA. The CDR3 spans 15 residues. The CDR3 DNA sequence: TGTGCCAGCAGCGGGGGTAGTAGCGGGATGAATACGCAGTATTTT. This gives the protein CASSGGSSGMNTQYF.

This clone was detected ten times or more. CDR3 nucleotides: TGTGCCAGCAGCTCCCCCCGGGCTGACAGGGGGCATTGGTACAATGAGCAGTTCTTC. This sequence encodes CASSSPRADRGHWYNEQFF. The chain has TRBV5-6 and TRBJ2-1, with 10 bases lining up with TRBD1. Trimming at V came to 3 bases and at J to 4 bases, leaving 16 bases not matched to a gene. CDR1 and CDR2 from the germline V gene are SGHDT and YYEEEE. The CDR3 spans 19 residues.

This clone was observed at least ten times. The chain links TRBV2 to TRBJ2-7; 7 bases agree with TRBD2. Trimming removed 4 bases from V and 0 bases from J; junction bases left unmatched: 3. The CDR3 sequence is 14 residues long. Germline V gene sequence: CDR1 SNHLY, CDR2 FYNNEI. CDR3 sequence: CASSGGSLSYEQYF. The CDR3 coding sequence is TGTGCCAGCAGTGGCGGGAGTCTCTCCTACGAGCAGTACTTC. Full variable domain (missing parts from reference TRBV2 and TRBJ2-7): EPEVTQTPSHQVTQMGQEVILRCVPISNHLYFYWYRQILGQKVEFLVSFYNNEISEKSEIFDDQFSVERPDGSNFTLKIRSTKLEDSAMYFCASSGGSLSYEQYFGPGTRLTVT.

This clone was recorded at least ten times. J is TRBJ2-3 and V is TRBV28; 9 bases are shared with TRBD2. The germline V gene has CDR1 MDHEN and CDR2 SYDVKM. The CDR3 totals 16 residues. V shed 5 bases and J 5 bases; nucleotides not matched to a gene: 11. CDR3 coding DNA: TGTGCCAGCAGTCGATATTATAGCGGGAGAGGAGATACGCAGTATTTT. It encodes CASSRYYSGRGDTQYF.

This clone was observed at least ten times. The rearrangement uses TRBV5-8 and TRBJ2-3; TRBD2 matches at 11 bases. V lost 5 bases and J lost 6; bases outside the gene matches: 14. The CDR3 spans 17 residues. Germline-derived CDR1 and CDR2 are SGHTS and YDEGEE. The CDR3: CASSREQLAGAGDTQYF. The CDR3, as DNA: TGTGCCAGCAGTCGGGAACAACTAGCGGGAGCGGGGGATACGCAGTATTTT.

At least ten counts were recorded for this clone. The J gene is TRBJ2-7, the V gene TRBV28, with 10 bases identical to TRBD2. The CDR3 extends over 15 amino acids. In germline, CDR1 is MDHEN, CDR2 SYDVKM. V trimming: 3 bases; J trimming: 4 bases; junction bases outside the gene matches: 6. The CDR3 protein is CASSFVTSGIYEQYF. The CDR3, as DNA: TGTGCCAGCAGTTTCGTCACTAGCGGGATATACGAGCAGTACTTC.

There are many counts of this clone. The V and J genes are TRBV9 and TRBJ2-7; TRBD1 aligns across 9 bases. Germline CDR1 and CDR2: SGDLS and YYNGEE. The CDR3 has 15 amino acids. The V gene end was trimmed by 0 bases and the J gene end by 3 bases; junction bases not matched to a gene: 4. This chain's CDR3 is CASSVAGTGIYEQYF. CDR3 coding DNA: TGTGCCAGCAGCGTAGCCGGGACAGGGATCTACGAGCAGTACTTC.

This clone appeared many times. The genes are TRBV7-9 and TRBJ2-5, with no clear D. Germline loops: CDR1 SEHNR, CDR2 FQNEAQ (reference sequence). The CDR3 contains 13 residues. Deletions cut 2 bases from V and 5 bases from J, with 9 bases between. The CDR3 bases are TGTGCCAGCAGCTTATTCACCAGGGAGACCCAGTACTTC. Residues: CASSLFTRETQYF.